A selection of T cell receptor beta chains follows, all from one sample in a study of T cell responses to AZD1222 COVID-19 vaccine. Libraries were prepared by immunoSEQ multiplex PCR; TCRdb keeps only in-frame clonotypes and omits some of them. The table records 80,000 or so clones, nearly 90% of them present only once. The sequencing here drew on peripheral blood, taken on day 0 of AZD1222 vaccination. These receptors all stem from an adult in good health. CDR3s include the opening cysteine and the closing phenylalanine or tryptophan. The order of the fields is J gene, CDR3 length, V gene, D gene, clone size, CDR3 DNA, CDR3 protein. The D gene is left open where the match is weak. Some rows have no size entry. The others give once, few or many, or a class for an expanded clone.

j_call: TRBJ1-1; cdr3_length: 16; v_call: TRBV4-2; d_call: TRBD1; clone_size: NA; cdr3_nt: TGTGCCAGCAGCCAAGAAGACAGGGGGCCTATCAATGAAGCTTTCTTT; cdr3_aa: CASSQEDRGPINEAFF
j_call: TRBJ1-1; cdr3_length: 15; v_call: TRBV12-1; d_call: NA; clone_size: NA; cdr3_nt: TGTGCCAGCAGCTTTCGGCAGCCCAATAACACTGAAGCTTTCTTT; cdr3_aa: CASSFRQPNNTEAFF
j_call: TRBJ2-7; cdr3_length: 15; v_call: TRBV6-1; d_call: NA; clone_size: NA; cdr3_nt: TGTGCCAGCAGTGAACCCTGGGGCGGCACCTACGAGCAGTACTTC; cdr3_aa: CASSEPWGGTYEQYF
j_call: TRBJ2-2; cdr3_length: 16; v_call: TRBV7-9; d_call: NA; clone_size: NA; cdr3_nt: TGTGCCAGCAGCTTAACGGCCGGGAGATACACCGGGGAGCTGTTTTTT; cdr3_aa: CASSLTAGRYTGELFF
j_call: TRBJ1-4; cdr3_length: 13; v_call: TRBV7-9; d_call: TRBD1; clone_size: NA; cdr3_nt: TGTGCCAGCAGTCGAGGACAGGGGGAAAAACTGTTTTTT; cdr3_aa: CASSRGQGEKLFF
j_call: TRBJ2-7; cdr3_length: 14; v_call: TRBV6-5; d_call: TRBD1; clone_size: NA; cdr3_nt: TGTGCCAGCAGTCGGGACAGGAGCTCCTACGAGCAGTACTTC; cdr3_aa: CASSRDRSSYEQYF
j_call: TRBJ1-4; cdr3_length: 15; v_call: TRBV7-9; d_call: NA; clone_size: NA; cdr3_nt: TGTGCCAGCAGCCGCCCCCAGGGGCTGGGGGAAAAACTGTTTTTT; cdr3_aa: CASSRPQGLGEKLFF
j_call: TRBJ2-7; cdr3_length: 15; v_call: TRBV6-2/TRBV6-3; d_call: TRBD1; clone_size: NA; cdr3_nt: TGTGCCAGCAGTGACCCCCAACCGACAGGGGACGAGCAGTACTTC; cdr3_aa: CASSDPQPTGDEQYF
j_call: TRBJ2-1; cdr3_length: 11; v_call: TRBV13; d_call: NA; clone_size: NA; cdr3_nt: TGTGCCAGCAGCTTAGGCAATGAGCAGTTCTTC; cdr3_aa: CASSLGNEQFF
j_call: TRBJ2-5; cdr3_length: 14; v_call: TRBV6-2/TRBV6-3; d_call: TRBD2; clone_size: NA; cdr3_nt: TGTGCCAGCACCCCCTCTAGCGGGGGGAAGACCCAGTACTTC; cdr3_aa: CASTPSSGGKTQYF
j_call: TRBJ1-5; cdr3_length: 13; v_call: TRBV9; d_call: NA; clone_size: NA; cdr3_nt: TGTGCCAGCAGCGCGACACTAAATCAGCCCCAGCATTTT; cdr3_aa: CASSATLNQPQHF
j_call: TRBJ2-1; cdr3_length: 16; v_call: TRBV27; d_call: TRBD2; clone_size: NA; cdr3_nt: TGTGCCAGCAGTACTATGGGACTAGCGGGAGTCAATGAGCAGTTCTTC; cdr3_aa: CASSTMGLAGVNEQFF
j_call: TRBJ2-7; cdr3_length: 15; v_call: TRBV13; d_call: TRBD1; clone_size: NA; cdr3_nt: TGTGCCAGCAGCTTAGGGGACAGGGGCACCTACGAGCAGTACTTC; cdr3_aa: CASSLGDRGTYEQYF
j_call: TRBJ2-7; cdr3_length: 15; v_call: TRBV5-1; d_call: NA; clone_size: NA; cdr3_nt: TGCGCCAGCAGCGGTGGGACACCCGGAATAGGGGAGCAGTACTTC; cdr3_aa: CASSGGTPGIGEQYF
j_call: TRBJ1-1; cdr3_length: 13; v_call: TRBV12-3/TRBV12-4; d_call: NA; clone_size: NA; cdr3_nt: TGTGCCAGCAGTCAGGGTGATTACACTGAAGCTTTCTTT; cdr3_aa: CASSQGDYTEAFF
j_call: TRBJ2-5; cdr3_length: 16; v_call: TRBV3-1/TRBV3-2; d_call: NA; clone_size: NA; cdr3_nt: TGTGCCAGCAGCCAAGATGTGGGCCCGGGGAGGAAGACCCAGTACTTC; cdr3_aa: CASSQDVGPGRKTQYF
j_call: TRBJ1-1; cdr3_length: 14; v_call: TRBV2; d_call: NA; clone_size: NA; cdr3_nt: TGTGCCAGCACCCTTGTTCTCATGAACACTGAAGCTTTCTTT; cdr3_aa: CASTLVLMNTEAFF
j_call: TRBJ1-5; cdr3_length: 16; v_call: TRBV19; d_call: NA; clone_size: NA; cdr3_nt: TGTGCCAGTAGCGTTCGGGTGACACTGATGAATCAGCCCCAGCATTTT; cdr3_aa: CASSVRVTLMNQPQHF
j_call: TRBJ2-5; cdr3_length: 16; v_call: TRBV7-9; d_call: TRBD1; clone_size: NA; cdr3_nt: TGTGCCAGCAGAAACTCCGGGACAGGGTTACAAGAGACCCAGTACTTC; cdr3_aa: CASRNSGTGLQETQYF
j_call: TRBJ2-3; cdr3_length: 17; v_call: TRBV6-1; d_call: NA; clone_size: few; cdr3_nt: TGTGCCAGCAGTGAAATGGGGCTTCGGGGTTCCACAGATACGCAGTATTTT; cdr3_aa: CASSEMGLRGSTDTQYF
j_call: TRBJ1-5; cdr3_length: 14; v_call: TRBV6-5; d_call: NA; clone_size: NA; cdr3_nt: TGTGCCAGCAGCGCCTGGACAGCGGGCCAGCCCCAGCATTTT; cdr3_aa: CASSAWTAGQPQHF
j_call: TRBJ2-2; cdr3_length: 14; v_call: TRBV23-1; d_call: TRBD2; clone_size: once; cdr3_nt: TGCGCCAGCCCCTTGGGCGGGAGGGCCGGGGAGCTGTTTTTT; cdr3_aa: CASPLGGRAGELFF
j_call: TRBJ1-2; cdr3_length: 13; v_call: TRBV29-1; d_call: TRBD1; clone_size: NA; cdr3_nt: TGCAGCGTTGGACGGACAGGGAAATATGGCTACACCTTC; cdr3_aa: CSVGRTGKYGYTF
j_call: TRBJ1-1; cdr3_length: 17; v_call: TRBV5-5; d_call: NA; clone_size: NA; cdr3_nt: TGTGCCAGCAGCTTTTCAGGTACGCTGGGGGTGAACACTGAAGCTTTCTTT; cdr3_aa: CASSFSGTLGVNTEAFF
j_call: TRBJ1-5; cdr3_length: 13; v_call: TRBV18; d_call: NA; clone_size: NA; cdr3_nt: TGTGCCAGCTCACCAGGGAATAATCAGCCCCAGCATTTT; cdr3_aa: CASSPGNNQPQHF
j_call: TRBJ1-2; cdr3_length: 15; v_call: TRBV5-4; d_call: NA; clone_size: NA; cdr3_nt: TGTGCCAGCAGCCGCCCCCCTCGGGACACCTATGGCTACACCTTC; cdr3_aa: CASSRPPRDTYGYTF
j_call: TRBJ1-2; cdr3_length: 16; v_call: TRBV7-8; d_call: TRBD1; clone_size: NA; cdr3_nt: TGTGCCAGCAGCTTATGGACTGGACAGGGGGCTTACGGCTACACCTTC; cdr3_aa: CASSLWTGQGAYGYTF
j_call: TRBJ2-6; cdr3_length: 15; v_call: TRBV2; d_call: NA; clone_size: NA; cdr3_nt: TGTGCCAGCAGCCCTCGGTTCTCTGGGGCCAACGTCCTGACTTTC; cdr3_aa: CASSPRFSGANVLTF
j_call: TRBJ1-6; cdr3_length: 17; v_call: TRBV24-1; d_call: NA; clone_size: NA; cdr3_nt: TGTGCCACCAGTGATTTTAGAGGGGGCTCCTATAATTCACCCCTCCACTTT; cdr3_aa: CATSDFRGGSYNSPLHF
j_call: TRBJ2-3; cdr3_length: 15; v_call: TRBV19; d_call: NA; clone_size: once; cdr3_nt: TGTGCCAGTAGTTCCCGGGACGGACGCACAGATACGCAGTATTTT; cdr3_aa: CASSSRDGRTDTQYF
j_call: TRBJ1-5; cdr3_length: 15; v_call: TRBV5-1; d_call: NA; clone_size: NA; cdr3_nt: TGCGCCAGCAGCGATGCCCCGAACACAGGTCAGCCCCAGCATTTT; cdr3_aa: CASSDAPNTGQPQHF
j_call: TRBJ1-3; cdr3_length: 15; v_call: TRBV7-2; d_call: NA; clone_size: once; cdr3_nt: TGTGCCAGCAGCCCTGGACGGAACTCTGGAAACACCATATATTTT; cdr3_aa: CASSPGRNSGNTIYF
j_call: TRBJ1-1; cdr3_length: 14; v_call: TRBV18; d_call: NA; clone_size: NA; cdr3_nt: TGTGCCAGCTCACAGTCTTTTGAGAACACTGAAGCTTTCTTT; cdr3_aa: CASSQSFENTEAFF
j_call: TRBJ2-6; cdr3_length: 17; v_call: TRBV4-2; d_call: NA; clone_size: NA; cdr3_nt: TGTGCCAGCAGCCAGGGAGAGGAATTCTCTGGGGCCAACGTCCTGACTTTC; cdr3_aa: CASSQGEEFSGANVLTF
j_call: TRBJ2-5; cdr3_length: 13; v_call: TRBV11-2; d_call: NA; clone_size: NA; cdr3_nt: TGTGCCAGCAGCTTAGATAGAGTTGCGACCCAGTACTTC; cdr3_aa: CASSLDRVATQYF
j_call: TRBJ2-2; cdr3_length: 17; v_call: TRBV5-1; d_call: TRBD1; clone_size: few; cdr3_nt: TGCGCCAGCAGCTTAGACCGGGACAGGGGCGGTACCGGGGAGCTGTTTTTT; cdr3_aa: CASSLDRDRGGTGELFF
j_call: TRBJ1-3; cdr3_length: 17; v_call: TRBV2; d_call: NA; clone_size: NA; cdr3_nt: TGTGCCAGCAGTGTTTTGGGGGGCTTTGGCTCTGGAAACACCATATATTTT; cdr3_aa: CASSVLGGFGSGNTIYF
j_call: TRBJ1-1; cdr3_length: 15; v_call: TRBV19; d_call: TRBD1; clone_size: once; cdr3_nt: TGTGCCAGTAGCCTAGGAGGACAGGGCGGAACTGAAGCTTTCTTT; cdr3_aa: CASSLGGQGGTEAFF
j_call: TRBJ1-1; cdr3_length: 12; v_call: TRBV19; d_call: TRBD1; clone_size: NA; cdr3_nt: TGTGCCAGTACCGCTGGACAGGGGGGAGCTTTCTTT; cdr3_aa: CASTAGQGGAFF
j_call: TRBJ1-1; cdr3_length: 16; v_call: TRBV10-3; d_call: NA; clone_size: once; cdr3_nt: TGTGCCATCAGTGAGTCGAGCGGGCAGGGGAACACTGAAGCTTTCTTT; cdr3_aa: CAISESSGQGNTEAFF
j_call: TRBJ1-2; cdr3_length: 13; v_call: TRBV20-1; d_call: NA; clone_size: NA; cdr3_nt: TGCAGTGCTAGTCCCGGTTTTGACTATGGCTACACCTTC; cdr3_aa: CSASPGFDYGYTF
j_call: TRBJ1-5; cdr3_length: 12; v_call: TRBV19; d_call: NA; clone_size: NA; cdr3_nt: TGTGCCAGTAGCCTACAGGATCAGCCCCAGCATTTT; cdr3_aa: CASSLQDQPQHF
j_call: TRBJ2-3; cdr3_length: 14; v_call: TRBV14; d_call: NA; clone_size: NA; cdr3_nt: TGTGCCAGCAGCATACTCCGAGGCACAGATACGCAGTATTTT; cdr3_aa: CASSILRGTDTQYF
j_call: TRBJ2-5; cdr3_length: 15; v_call: TRBV6-6; d_call: NA; clone_size: NA; cdr3_nt: TGTGCCAGCAGTTACGGGGGGACAGCGCAAGAGACCCAGTACTTC; cdr3_aa: CASSYGGTAQETQYF
j_call: TRBJ1-3; cdr3_length: 15; v_call: TRBV13; d_call: NA; clone_size: once; cdr3_nt: TGTGCCAGCAGCTTCAGGGGTAGTTCGGGAAACACCATATATTTT; cdr3_aa: CASSFRGSSGNTIYF
j_call: TRBJ1-1; cdr3_length: 14; v_call: TRBV6-6; d_call: NA; clone_size: NA; cdr3_nt: TGTGCCAGCAGTTCGTTTGGGTCGGGCACTGAAGCTTTCTTT; cdr3_aa: CASSSFGSGTEAFF
j_call: TRBJ2-5; cdr3_length: 12; v_call: TRBV12-5; d_call: NA; clone_size: NA; cdr3_nt: TGTGCTAGTGGTTTGAGGGGGGAGACCCAGTACTTC; cdr3_aa: CASGLRGETQYF
j_call: TRBJ1-4; cdr3_length: 14; v_call: TRBV18; d_call: TRBD1; clone_size: NA; cdr3_nt: TGTGCCAGCTCACCATCAGGGGGGATGAAAAAACTGTTTTTT; cdr3_aa: CASSPSGGMKKLFF
j_call: TRBJ1-1; cdr3_length: 13; v_call: TRBV19; d_call: NA; clone_size: NA; cdr3_nt: TGTGCCAGTAGTAAGGGGTTCGGCACTGAAGCTTTCTTT; cdr3_aa: CASSKGFGTEAFF
j_call: TRBJ2-2; cdr3_length: 16; v_call: TRBV5-1; d_call: TRBD2; clone_size: NA; cdr3_nt: TGCGCCAGCAGCTTGAGGGCGGGAGGAGAAAACGGGGAGCTGTTTTTT; cdr3_aa: CASSLRAGGENGELFF
j_call: TRBJ1-2; cdr3_length: 14; v_call: TRBV29-1; d_call: NA; clone_size: few; cdr3_nt: TGCAGCGTTGACCCACAGCGGTCTAACTATGGCTACACCTTC; cdr3_aa: CSVDPQRSNYGYTF
j_call: TRBJ2-1; cdr3_length: 10; v_call: TRBV5-8; d_call: NA; clone_size: NA; cdr3_nt: TGTGCCAGCGGTATAGTTGAGCAGTTCTTC; cdr3_aa: CASGIVEQFF
j_call: TRBJ2-3; cdr3_length: 15; v_call: TRBV7-3; d_call: NA; clone_size: NA; cdr3_nt: TGTGCCACCGCCGCAGGGCGGCAAATAGGGGATACGCAGTATTTT; cdr3_aa: CATAAGRQIGDTQYF
j_call: TRBJ1-1; cdr3_length: 15; v_call: TRBV7-9; d_call: NA; clone_size: NA; cdr3_nt: TGTGCCAGCAGCTCCGGGACAACCATGAACACTGAAGCTTTCTTT; cdr3_aa: CASSSGTTMNTEAFF
j_call: TRBJ2-1; cdr3_length: 17; v_call: TRBV4-3; d_call: TRBD2; clone_size: NA; cdr3_nt: TGCGCCAGCAGCTGGGTAAAGCGTGGGGAGGGTTACAATGAGCAGTTCTTC; cdr3_aa: CASSWVKRGEGYNEQFF